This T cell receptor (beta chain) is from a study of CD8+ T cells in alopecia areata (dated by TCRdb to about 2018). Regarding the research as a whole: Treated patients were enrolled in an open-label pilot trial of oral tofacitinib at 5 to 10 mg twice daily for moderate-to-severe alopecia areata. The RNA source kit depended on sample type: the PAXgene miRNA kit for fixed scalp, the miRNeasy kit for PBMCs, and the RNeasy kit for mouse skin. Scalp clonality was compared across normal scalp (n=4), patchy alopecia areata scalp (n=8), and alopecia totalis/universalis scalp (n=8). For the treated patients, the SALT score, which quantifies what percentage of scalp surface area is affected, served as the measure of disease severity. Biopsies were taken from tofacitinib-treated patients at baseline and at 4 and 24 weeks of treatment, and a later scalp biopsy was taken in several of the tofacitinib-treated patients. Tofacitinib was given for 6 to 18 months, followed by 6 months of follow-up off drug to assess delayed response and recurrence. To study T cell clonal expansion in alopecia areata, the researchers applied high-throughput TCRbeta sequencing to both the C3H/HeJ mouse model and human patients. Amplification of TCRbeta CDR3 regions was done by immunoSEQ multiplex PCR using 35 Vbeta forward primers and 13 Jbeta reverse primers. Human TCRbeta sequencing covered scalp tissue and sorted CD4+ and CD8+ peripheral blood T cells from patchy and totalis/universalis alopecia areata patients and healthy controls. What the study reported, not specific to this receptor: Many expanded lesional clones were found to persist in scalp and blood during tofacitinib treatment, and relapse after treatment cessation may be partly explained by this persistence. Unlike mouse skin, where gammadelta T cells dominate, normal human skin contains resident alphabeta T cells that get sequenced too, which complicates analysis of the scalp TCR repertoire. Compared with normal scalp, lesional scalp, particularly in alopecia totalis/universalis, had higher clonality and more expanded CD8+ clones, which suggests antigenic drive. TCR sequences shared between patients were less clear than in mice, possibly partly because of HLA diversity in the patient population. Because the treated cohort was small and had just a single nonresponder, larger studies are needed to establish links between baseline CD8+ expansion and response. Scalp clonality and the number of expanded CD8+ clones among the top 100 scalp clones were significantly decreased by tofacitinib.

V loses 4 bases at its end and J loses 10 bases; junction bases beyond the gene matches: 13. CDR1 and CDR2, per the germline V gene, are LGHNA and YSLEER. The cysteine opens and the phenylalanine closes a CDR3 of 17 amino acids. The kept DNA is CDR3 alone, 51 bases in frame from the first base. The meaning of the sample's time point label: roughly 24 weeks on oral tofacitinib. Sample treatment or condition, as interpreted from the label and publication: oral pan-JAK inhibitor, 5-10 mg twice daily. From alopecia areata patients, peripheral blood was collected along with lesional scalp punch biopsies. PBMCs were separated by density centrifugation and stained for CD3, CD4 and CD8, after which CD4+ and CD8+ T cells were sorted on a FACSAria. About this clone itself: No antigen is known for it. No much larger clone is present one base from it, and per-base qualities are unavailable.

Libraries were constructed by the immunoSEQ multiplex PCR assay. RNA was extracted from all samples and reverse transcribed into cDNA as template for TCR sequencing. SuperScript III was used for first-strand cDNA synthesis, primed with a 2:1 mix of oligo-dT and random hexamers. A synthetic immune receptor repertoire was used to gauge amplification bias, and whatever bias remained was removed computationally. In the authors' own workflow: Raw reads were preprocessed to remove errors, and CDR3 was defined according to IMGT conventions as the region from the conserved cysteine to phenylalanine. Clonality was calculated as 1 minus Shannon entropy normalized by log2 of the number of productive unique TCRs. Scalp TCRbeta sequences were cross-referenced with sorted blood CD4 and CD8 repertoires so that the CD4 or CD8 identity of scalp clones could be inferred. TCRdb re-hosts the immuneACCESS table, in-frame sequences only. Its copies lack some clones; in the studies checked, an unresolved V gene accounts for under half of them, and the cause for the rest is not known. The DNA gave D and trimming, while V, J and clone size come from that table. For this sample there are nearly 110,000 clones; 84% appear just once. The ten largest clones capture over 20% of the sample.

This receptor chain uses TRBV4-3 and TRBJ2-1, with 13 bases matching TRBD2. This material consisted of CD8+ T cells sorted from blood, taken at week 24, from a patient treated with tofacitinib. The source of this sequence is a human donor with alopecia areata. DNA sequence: TGCGCCAGCAGCCCCAACCGACTAGCGGGGGGCTACAGGGAGCAGTTCTTC. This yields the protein CASSPNRLAGGYREQFF.